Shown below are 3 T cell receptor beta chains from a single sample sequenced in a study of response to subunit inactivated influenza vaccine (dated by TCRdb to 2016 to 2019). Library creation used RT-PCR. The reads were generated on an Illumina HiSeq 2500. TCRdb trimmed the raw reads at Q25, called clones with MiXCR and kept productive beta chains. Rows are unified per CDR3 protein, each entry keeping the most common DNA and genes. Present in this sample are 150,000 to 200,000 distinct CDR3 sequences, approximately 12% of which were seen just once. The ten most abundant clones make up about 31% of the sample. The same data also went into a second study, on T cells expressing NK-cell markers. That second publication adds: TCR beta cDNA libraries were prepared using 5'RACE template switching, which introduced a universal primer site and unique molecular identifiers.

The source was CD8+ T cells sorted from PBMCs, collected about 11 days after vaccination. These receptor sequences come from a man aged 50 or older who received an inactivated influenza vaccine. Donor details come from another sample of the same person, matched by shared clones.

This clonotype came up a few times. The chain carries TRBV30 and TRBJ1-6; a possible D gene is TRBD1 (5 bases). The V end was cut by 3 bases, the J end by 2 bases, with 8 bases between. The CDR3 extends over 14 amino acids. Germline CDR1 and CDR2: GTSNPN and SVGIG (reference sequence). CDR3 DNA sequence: TGTGCCTGGAGGTGGGACGCCTATAATTCACCCCTCCACTTT. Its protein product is CAWRWDAYNSPLHF.

The CDR3 DNA reads TGTGCCAGCAGCTTAGAGGGTCCGATTTCCAATGAGCAGTTCTTC. Translating it yields CASSLEGPISNEQFF. V and J are TRBV7-8 and TRBJ2-1; the D is unclear. The germline V gene encodes CDR1 SGHVS and CDR2 FQNEAQ. There are 15 residues in the CDR3. Trimming stripped 1 base from V and 6 bases from J, with 13 bases between.

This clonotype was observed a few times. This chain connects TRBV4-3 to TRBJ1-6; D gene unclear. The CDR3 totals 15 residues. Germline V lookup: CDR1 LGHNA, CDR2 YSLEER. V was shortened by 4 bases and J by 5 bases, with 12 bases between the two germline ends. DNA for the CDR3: TGCGCCAGCAGCCTTACTCCCGCTGATAATTCACCCCTCCACTTT. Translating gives CASSLTPADNSPLHF.